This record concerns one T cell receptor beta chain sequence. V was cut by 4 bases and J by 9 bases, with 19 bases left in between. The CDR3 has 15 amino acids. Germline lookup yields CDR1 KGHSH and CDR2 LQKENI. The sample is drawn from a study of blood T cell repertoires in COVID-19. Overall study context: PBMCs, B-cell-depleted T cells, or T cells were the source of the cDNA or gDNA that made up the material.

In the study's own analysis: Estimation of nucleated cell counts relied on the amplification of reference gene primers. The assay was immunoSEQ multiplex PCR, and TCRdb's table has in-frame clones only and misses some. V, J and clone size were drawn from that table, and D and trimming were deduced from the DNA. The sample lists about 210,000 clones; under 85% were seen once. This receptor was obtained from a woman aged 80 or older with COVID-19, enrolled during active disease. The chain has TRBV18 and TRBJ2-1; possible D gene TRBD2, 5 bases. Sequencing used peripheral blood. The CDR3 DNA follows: TGTGCCAGCTCACTTAGCCCTTTAGCGTCCGCTGAGCAGTTCTTC. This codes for CASSLSPLASAEQFF.